A selection of T cell receptor beta chains follows, all from one sample in a study of regulatory T cells in long-lasting Graves disease. TCRdb analysed the multiplex PCR reads with MiXCR anew, one entry per CDR3 protein. The sample holds 530,000 or so distinct CDR3 sequences; roughly 16% are singletons and the top ten take about 12%. In addition, the sample was reused for a study of T cells in Graves' hyperthyroidism and ophthalmopathy.

The material was peripheral blood mononuclear cells (PBMCs), obtained at new diagnosis, from a patient treated with antithyroid drugs. These receptor sequences come from a man younger than 30 with Graves disease. CDR3s leave out the opening cysteine and the closing phenylalanine or tryptophan.

CDR3 protein: SASSSGRYNEQF
J gene: TRBJ2-1
V gene: TRBV20-1

CDR3 protein: ASSLLGPSNEQF
J gene: TRBJ2-1
V gene: TRBV5-6

CDR3 protein: ASSLSAGGSGANVLT
J gene: TRBJ2-6
V gene: TRBV11-1

CDR3 protein: ATRDRVSYEQY
J gene: TRBJ2-7
V gene: TRBV27

CDR3 protein: SARKLRDSQETQY
J gene: TRBJ2-5
V gene: TRBV20-1

CDR3 protein: ASQSSYNEQF
J gene: TRBJ2-1
V gene: TRBV6-1

CDR3 protein: ASSVGTDTQY
J gene: TRBJ2-3
V gene: TRBV9

CDR3 protein: ASSQDRGYGYT
J gene: TRBJ1-2
V gene: TRBV3-1

CDR3 protein: ASLGGGGWQRQF
J gene: TRBJ2-1
V gene: TRBV6-1

CDR3 protein: AWSLGRSTEAF
J gene: TRBJ1-1
V gene: TRBV30

CDR3 protein: ASSSSAGVGDSEQF
J gene: TRBJ2-1
V gene: TRBV12-3/TRBV12-4

CDR3 protein: ASSRQGTNQPQH
J gene: TRBJ1-5
V gene: TRBV27

CDR3 protein: ASSVGGHTEAF
J gene: TRBJ1-1
V gene: TRBV9

CDR3 protein: ASGVNWREIGNEQF
J gene: TRBJ2-1
V gene: TRBV12-3/TRBV12-4

CDR3 protein: ASSLGQGGEQY
J gene: TRBJ2-7
V gene: TRBV12-3/TRBV12-4

CDR3 protein: ASSVPGAGGPRY
J gene: TRBJ2-7
V gene: TRBV11-2

CDR3 protein: AWGTLDSGRAFSEQF
J gene: TRBJ2-1
V gene: TRBV30

CDR3 protein: ASIRGNTPGNEQF
J gene: TRBJ2-1
V gene: TRBV28

CDR3 protein: SARPTGRLGGDTQY
J gene: TRBJ2-3
V gene: TRBV20-1

CDR3 protein: ASSVSGTPNQPQH
J gene: TRBJ1-5
V gene: TRBV9

CDR3 protein: ASSAGQNNQPQH
J gene: TRBJ1-5
V gene: TRBV13

CDR3 protein: ASSGLAGGPGYEQY
J gene: TRBJ2-7
V gene: TRBV27

CDR3 protein: ASSLNLHEGGELF
J gene: TRBJ2-2
V gene: TRBV7-3

CDR3 protein: ASSLGQTLSGYT
J gene: TRBJ1-2
V gene: TRBV12-3/TRBV12-4

CDR3 protein: ASSQAAPALYGYT
J gene: TRBJ1-2
V gene: TRBV4-1

CDR3 protein: SARVSSGNQPQH
J gene: TRBJ1-5
V gene: TRBV20-1